Presented here are 27 T cell receptor beta chains from one specimen sequenced in a study of shared clonotypes between healthy human individuals. Positive CCR7 selection of CD45RO-negative cells yielded the naive CD8 cells, and terminally differentiated effector memory CD45RA+ cells were excluded. Data came from immunoSEQ multiplex PCR; TCRdb stores just in-frame clones and leaves some out. The sample shows approximately 740,000 clones, roughly 92% of them seen only once. Sample: naive CD8+ T cells sorted from blood. These receptors all stem from a man aged 30-40 years in good health.

CDR3 nucleotides: TGTGCCAGCAGCGCCGGACGACGCGAGCAGTACTTC. It codes for CASSAGRREQYF. The rearrangement uses TRBV9 and TRBJ2-7; no clear D. Germline CDR1 reads SGDLS; CDR2 reads YYNGEE. The V end lost 3 bases, the J end lost 6 bases, and 10 bases lay between the germline ends. CDR3 length: 12 residues. Together with reference TRBV9 and TRBJ2-7, the CDR3 gives the full variable domain: DSGVTQTPKHLITATGQRVTLRCSPRSGDLSVYWYQQSLDQGLQFLIQYYNGEERAKGNILERFSAQQFPDLHSELNLSSLELGDSALYFCASSAGRREQYFGPGTRLTVT.

Notes on this clone: A read error may be the cause here, since a much bigger clone is one base away. This chain joins TRBV27 and TRBJ2-3; 9 nucleotides line up with TRBD2. Germline CDR1 MNHEY, CDR2 SMNVEV (reference sequence). The CDR3 loop spans 15 amino acids. The ends lost 3 bases at V and 0 bases at J; junction bases unmatched: 1. CDR3 region: CASSLTSGSTDTQYF. CDR3 nucleotide sequence: TGTGCCAGCAGTTTGACTAGCGGAAGCACAGATACGCAGTATTTT.

This chain joins TRBV4-3 and TRBJ2-5; 9 nucleotides line up with TRBD1. The trim removed 0 bases at V and 5 bases at J, leaving 13 bases unmatched. Germline CDR1 is LGHNA and CDR2 is YSLEER. The CDR3 covers 18 residues. The DNA for the CDR3 is TGCGCCAGCAGCCAAGAATGGGAGATTACAGGGGGCTGGGAGACCCAGTACTTC. Amino acids: CASSQEWEITGGWETQYF.

This chain joins TRBV5-1 and TRBJ2-7; 7 bases agree with TRBD2. Unmatched junction bases numbered 3, after V lost 4 bases and J lost 2 bases. The CDR3 runs 13 residues. Germline V lookup: CDR1 SGHRS, CDR2 YFSETQ. The CDR3: CASSKGLTYEQYF. As DNA, the CDR3 is TGCGCCAGCAGCAAGGGACTAACCTACGAGCAGTACTTC.

V gene TRBV7-9 combines with J gene TRBJ2-3, with 9 bases aligning to TRBD2. The V gene's germline CDR1 is SEHNR and CDR2 FQNEAQ (reference sequence). The V gene end was trimmed by 4 bases and the J gene end by 5 bases; junction bases not matched to a gene: 10. The CDR3 contains 16 residues. The CDR3 sequence is CASSSMTSGEKDTQYF. In DNA form, the CDR3 reads TGTGCCAGCAGCTCCATGACTAGCGGAGAGAAAGATACGCAGTATTTT.

The gene calls are TRBV15 and TRBJ2-3; 9 bases match TRBD1. CDR1 is LNHNV, CDR2 YYDKDF, per germline (reference sequence). CDR3 size: 15 residues. Trimming cost V 1 base and J 5 bases; bases outside gene matches: 4. This CDR3 is CATSRGQGDLDTQYF. The CDR3 DNA sequence: TGTGCCACCAGCAGAGGACAGGGGGATTTAGATACGCAGTATTTT.

The genes are TRBV25-1 and TRBJ2-2; no definite D call. V gave up 2 bases and J gave up 2 bases, with 6 bases separating them. The CDR3 covers 14 residues. CDR1 is MGHDK, CDR2 SYGVNS, per germline. The CDR3 sequence is CASSEPLNTGELFF. In DNA, the CDR3 is TGTGCCAGCAGTGAACCCCTTAACACCGGGGAGCTGTTTTTT.

This clone appeared a single time. The chain has TRBV6-4 and TRBJ2-5, with a tentative D call TRBD2 (6 bases). The CDR3 is 16 residues long. Germline V gene lookup returns CDR1 MRHNA and CDR2 SNTAGT. V was clipped by 3 bases and J by 13 bases, with 27 bases between them. CDR3: CASSEGERELVHPRYF. DNA of the CDR3: TGTGCCAGCAGTGAGGGGGAACGGGAGTTGGTCCATCCTCGGTACTTC.

The chain has TRBV9 and TRBJ2-2; 7 bases line up with TRBD1. Germline V CDR1 and CDR2: SGDLS, YYNGEE. The CDR3 length is 15 residues. Trimming cost V 4 bases and J 8 bases; bases outside gene matches: 11. CDR3 in amino acids: CASSLRQGPKGELFF. CDR3 in DNA: TGTGCCAGCAGCCTGAGACAGGGACCTAAAGGGGAGCTGTTTTTT.

This clone has just a few counts. The chain recombines TRBV27 with TRBJ2-3, with a tentative D call TRBD1 (6 bases). CDR1 and CDR2 from the germline V gene are MNHEY and SMNVEV (reference sequence). Trimming left V 3 bases short and J 5 bases short, with 12 bases between. The CDR3 loop spans 14 amino acids. The CDR3 DNA is TGTGCCAGCAGTTTGGGCAGGGGTAAAGATACGCAGTATTTT. Translated: CASSLGRGKDTQYF.

V is TRBV7-9 and J is TRBJ2-7; no clear D gene. Deletions cut 4 bases from V and 6 bases from J, with 10 bases between. CDR3 length: 12 residues. The germline V gene encodes CDR1 SEHNR and CDR2 FQNEAQ (reference sequence). Here the CDR3 DNA reads TGTGCCAGCAGCTCCCCGGCGACCGAGCAGTACTTC. This encodes CASSSPATEQYF.

The sample holds one count of this clone. This chain connects TRBV6-1 to TRBJ2-1, with 9 bases lining up with TRBD1. Trimming removed 3 bases from V and 4 bases from J; junction bases left unmatched: 7. Germline values: CDR1 MNHNS, CDR2 SASEGT. CDR3 length: 16 residues. The CDR3 sequence: CASSEDTGGLYNEQFF. CDR3 DNA sequence: TGTGCCAGCAGTGAGGACACAGGGGGCTTGTACAATGAGCAGTTCTTC.

Of note for this clone: Germline is not matched at one junction end, which may reflect a read error. The chain couples TRBV11-2 to TRBJ2-5, with D maybe TRBD2 (5 bases). Germline V gives CDR1 SGHAT, CDR2 FQNNGV. The CDR3 consists of 11 residues. The CDR3 reads CASSPSTVPHF. The CDR3 nucleotides are TGTGCCAGCAGCCCTAGCACAGTTCCGCACTTC.

This clone was detected once. The chain employs TRBV7-9 and TRBJ2-7; 8 bases are shared with TRBD1. Germline V gene sequence: CDR1 SEHNR, CDR2 FQNEAQ (reference sequence). CDR3 length equals 15 residues. V gave up 5 bases and J gave up 3 bases; unmatched junction bases: 9. In DNA form, the CDR3 reads TGTGCCAGCAGCCCCGGCCAGGGGGCTGTCTACGAGCAGTACTTC. Encoded protein: CASSPGQGAVYEQYF.

The chain links TRBV10-3 to TRBJ1-3, with 8 bases matching TRBD1. The junction had 10 bases not matched to a gene; V was cut back by 2 bases and J by 4 bases. The V gene's germline CDR1 is ENHRY and CDR2 SYGVKD. The CDR3 contains 17 residues. CDR3 DNA sequence: TGTGCCATCAGTGAGCCGGACAGGGCCCCCCCCGGAAACACCATATATTTT. It specifies CAISEPDRAPPGNTIYF.

The J gene is TRBJ2-1, the V gene TRBV7-2, with 7 bases matching TRBD1. V was pared by 8 bases and J by 7 bases, with 8 bases of the junction left unmatched. The CDR3 contains 13 residues. CDR1 is SGHTA and CDR2 is FQGNSA in the germline V gene. The CDR3: CASLLGGMNEQFF. CDR3 sequence (DNA): TGTGCCAGCCTATTAGGGGGCATGAATGAGCAGTTCTTC.

The rearrangement joins TRBV4-1 to TRBJ2-1; D possibly corresponds to TRBD2 (5 bases). The V end lost 4 bases, the J end lost 0 bases, and 10 bases lay between the germline ends. The length of the CDR3 is 15 residues. From germline, CDR1 is MGHRA and CDR2 YSYEKL. The CDR3 region has the DNA TGCGCCAGCAGCCGAGGGATGAGCTCCTACAATGAGCAGTTCTTC. This translates into CASSRGMSSYNEQFF.

V is TRBV18 and J is TRBJ2-2, with 9 bases aligning to TRBD1. Germline CDR1 is KGHSH and CDR2 is LQKENI. V was clipped by 2 bases and J by 4 bases; unmatched bases: 8. CDR3 size: 17 residues. This chain's CDR3 is CASSPEGQGLPTGELFF. The CDR3 nucleotides read TGTGCCAGCTCACCAGAGGGACAGGGCCTCCCCACCGGGGAGCTGTTTTTT. Based on the CDR3 plus reference TRBV18 and TRBJ2-2, the full variable domain is NAGVMQNPRHLVRRRGQEARLRCSPMKGHSHVYWYRQLPEEGLKFMVYLQKENIIDESGMPKERFSAEFPKEGPSILRIQQVVRGDSAAYFCASSPEGQGLPTGELFFGEGSRLTVL.

The J gene is TRBJ2-1, the V gene TRBV7-9; D gene uncertain. V was pared by 5 bases and J by 6 bases, with 14 bases between. The CDR3 covers 14 residues. Per the germline V gene, CDR1 is SEHNR and CDR2 is FQNEAQ (reference sequence). CDR3 amino acids: CASSSRSFANEQFF. As DNA, the CDR3 is TGTGCCAGCAGCAGCCGTTCCTTCGCCAATGAGCAGTTCTTC.

CDR3 nucleotide sequence: TGTGCCAGCAGTTACTCGTTTACCGGTGAGCCTTATGGCTACACCTTC. Translation: CASSYSFTGEPYGYTF. This rearrangement joins TRBV6-5 to TRBJ1-2; D ambiguous. Germline V gene sequence: CDR1 MNHEY, CDR2 SVGAGI. Trimming cost V 0 bases and J 5 bases, with 16 bases left between them. The CDR3 totals 16 residues.

The rearrangement links TRBV5-6 to TRBJ2-5, with TRBD1 identical over 10 bases. The CDR3 is made up of 16 amino acids. Germline CDR1 and CDR2: SGHDT and YYEEEE. V lost 4 bases, J lost 5 bases, and 11 bases stayed unmatched. As DNA, the CDR3 is TGTGCCAGCAGCCCTTTTGGGACAGGGGTGGAGGAGACCCAGTACTTC. This gives the protein CASSPFGTGVEETQYF.

This chain connects TRBV28 to TRBJ2-5; 8 bases fit TRBD2. The CDR3 runs to 15 residues. In germline, CDR1 is MDHEN, CDR2 SYDVKM. After removal of 7 bases from V and 5 bases from J, the junction contained 12 bases not matched to a gene. The CDR3 here is CASTPLQREWETQYF. In DNA form, the CDR3 reads TGTGCCAGCACCCCCCTCCAGCGGGAGTGGGAGACCCAGTACTTC.

This clone was detected only once. The CDR3 DNA sequence: TGTGCCAGCAGCCCCCGACAGGGGGTTGGGGACGAGCAGTACTTC. Translating it yields CASSPRQGVGDEQYF. The chain recombines TRBV28 with TRBJ2-7, with 9 nucleotides matching TRBD1. CDR3 size: 15 residues. The V gene's germline CDR1 is MDHEN and CDR2 SYDVKM. V was pared by 6 bases and J by 5 bases, with 11 bases of the junction left unmatched.

The chain uses TRBV27 and TRBJ2-4; D perhaps matches TRBD1 (5 bases). The CDR3 loop spans 14 amino acids. Trimming took off 8 bases at V and 3 bases at J, with 14 bases between the two ends. CDR1 MNHEY and CDR2 SMNVEV come from the germline V gene (reference sequence). CDR3 in amino acids: CASQGKGVKNIQYF. The CDR3 nucleotides are TGTGCCAGCCAGGGTAAGGGCGTCAAAAACATTCAGTACTTC.

This rearrangement joins TRBV4-3 to TRBJ1-4; D is ambiguous. Trimming removed 4 bases at V and 8 bases at J, with 11 bases between. The CDR3 length is 13 residues. Per the germline V gene, CDR1 is LGHNA and CDR2 is YSLEER. CDR3 DNA sequence: TGCGCCAGCAGCCTGAGAGTGGGGGAAAAACTGTTTTTT. Protein: CASSLRVGEKLFF.

V and J are TRBV9 and TRBJ2-5; 12 positions agree with TRBD2. The CDR3 covers 16 residues. Germline V gene data show CDR1 as SGDLS and CDR2 as YYNGEE. V lost 2 bases and J lost 2; bases outside the gene matches: 4. The CDR3 DNA reads TGTGCCAGCAGCGTCGGGACTAGCGGGCTACAAGAGACCCAGTACTTC. It specifies CASSVGTSGLQETQYF.

The rearrangement links TRBV7-8 to TRBJ2-6; D is ambiguous. V was shortened by 2 bases and J by 1 base, with 15 bases between the two germline ends. CDR3 length equals 18 residues. The V gene's germline CDR1 is SGHVS and CDR2 FQNEAQ. CDR3 sequence reads: CASSLFPGAGSGANVLTF. CDR3 bases: TGTGCCAGCAGCTTATTTCCAGGCGCCGGGTCTGGGGCCAACGTCCTGACTTTC.